These 19 T cell receptor beta chains originate from one sample sequenced in a study of glioma-infiltrating T cells. Using RNA template, CDR3s of TCR alpha and beta were amplified with iRepertoire arm-PCR. TCRdb re-analysed the multiplex PCR reads in MiXCR, keeping a single row per CDR3 protein. The sample holds approximately 400,000 distinct CDR3 sequences; 41% are singletons and the top ten take more than 10%. The specimen sequenced was glioma tissue, nonneoplastic brain tissue, or PBMCs (not recorded which). These TCRs come from a human donor with low-grade glioma or glioblastoma, undergoing nonglioma brain surgery, or in good health (not recorded which).

This clonotype was seen ten or more times. The rearrangement links TRBV20-1 to TRBJ1-5, with D perhaps TRBD1 (6 bases). CDR1 DFQATT and CDR2 SNEGSKA come from the germline V gene (reference sequence). The CDR3 runs 14 residues. Trimming took 3 bases from V and 0 from J, leaving 9 bases between them. CDR3 nucleotides: TGCAGTGCTAGGACAGGATATAGCAATCAGCCCCAGCATTTT. The encoded protein is CSARTGYSNQPQHF.

This chain links TRBV9 with TRBJ2-3; the D is unclear. The V end lost 4 bases, the J end lost 6 bases, and 15 bases lay between the germline ends. Germline V gene lookup returns CDR1 SGDLS and CDR2 YYNGEE. This CDR3 has 14 residues. CDR3 DNA sequence: TGTGCCAGCAGCTTCATGCAAACGGCGGATACGCAGTATTTT. Translating it yields CASSFMQTADTQYF.

The rearrangement links TRBV7-9 to TRBJ1-2, with a weak D call TRBD1 (6 bases). The V end was cut by 5 bases, the J end by 7 bases, with 17 bases between. This CDR3 has 14 amino acids. Germline V gene lookup returns CDR1 SEHNR and CDR2 FQNEAQ (reference sequence). The CDR3 nucleotides are TGTGCCAGCAGCAGCGAGATCAGGGGCTTTGGCTACACCTTC. It specifies CASSSEIRGFGYTF.

The V call is TRBV10-3, the J call TRBJ1-5; maybe TRBD1 (5 bases). Germline V gene lookup returns CDR1 ENHRY and CDR2 SYGVKD. The CDR3 is made up of 14 amino acids. In DNA, the CDR3 is TGTGCTGCCGCCGGACAATGGGATAATCAGCCCCAGCATTTT. Encoded protein: CAAAGQWDNQPQHF.

This sequence joins TRBV18 and TRBJ2-5; possible D gene TRBD1, 5 bases. Germline CDR1 KGHSH, CDR2 LQKENI. The CDR3 has 14 amino acids. Trimming removed 3 bases from V and 3 bases from J, with 11 bases in between. Here the CDR3 reads CASSPQSREETQYF. The CDR3 region has the DNA TGTGCCAGCTCACCCCAGTCCAGGGAAGAGACCCAGTACTTC.

This clonotype occurred a few times. The V and J genes are TRBV4-2 and TRBJ1-1; D is undetermined. CDR3 size: 15 residues. Germline V gene lookup returns CDR1 LGHNA and CDR2 YNFKEQ. Trimming shortened V by 2 bases and J by 0 bases, and 10 bases separated the two germline ends. The CDR3 region is CASSQQLGMNTEAFF. The CDR3, as DNA: TGTGCCAGCAGCCAACAGCTAGGTATGAACACTGAAGCTTTCTTT.

V usage is TRBV12-3 or TRBV12-4 and J usage is TRBJ1-5; D not certain. Trimming removed 10 bases from V and 1 base from J, with 14 bases in between. This CDR3 is 14 amino acids long. The CDR3 coding sequence is TGTGCCACGACATTGGACGGCAGCAATCAGCCCCAGCATTTT. Translating it yields CATTLDGSNQPQHF.

This sequence joins TRBV7-9 and TRBJ2-7, with TRBD2 identical over 9 bases. CDR1 and CDR2 (germline): SEHNR, FQNEAQ (reference sequence). With V trimmed by 4 bases and J by 3 bases, 4 bases remained unmatched. The CDR3 has 14 amino acids. In DNA, the CDR3 is TGTGCCAGCAGCTCTGTAGCGGGGGTCTACGAGCAGTACTTC. As protein: CASSSVAGVYEQYF. Looking up the rest from reference TRBV7-9 and TRBJ2-7 gives the full variable domain: DTGVSQNPRHKITKRGQNVTFRCDPISEHNRLYWYRQTLGQGPEFLTYFQNEAQLEKSRLLSDRFSAERPKGSFSTLEIQRTEQGDSAMYLCASSSVAGVYEQYFGPGTRLTVT.

This clonotype was detected a few times. The V gene is TRBV6-6, the J gene TRBJ1-4; no reliable D call. Between the trimmed V and J ends, which lost 0 bases and 8 bases, there was a span of 19 bases. The CDR3 is 17 residues long. Germline V lookup: CDR1 MNHNY, CDR2 SVGAGI (reference sequence). The CDR3 sequence is CASSYSYDGAEWEKLFF. CDR3 bases: TGTGCCAGCAGTTACTCATATGACGGCGCCGAGTGGGAAAAACTGTTTTTT.

The V call is TRBV10-3, the J call TRBJ2-7; 13 bases map to TRBD2. J gave up 4 bases and V 5 bases, and 5 bases lay outside the gene matches. This CDR3 contains 15 residues. CDR1 is ENHRY, CDR2 SYGVKD, per germline. The DNA for the CDR3 is TGTGCCATCAGTCTCGGACTAGCGGGAGTGTACGAGCAGTACTTC. Residues: CAISLGLAGVYEQYF.

The chain recombines TRBV6-2 or TRBV6-3 with TRBJ1-1; 9 bases line up with TRBD1. J lost 3 bases, V lost 5 bases, and 7 bases had no gene match. There are 15 residues in the CDR3. Germline-derived CDR1 and CDR2 are MNHEY and SVGEGT. The CDR3 is CASSLDRGGDTEAFF. CDR3 coding DNA: TGTGCCAGCAGTCTGGACAGGGGAGGGGACACTGAAGCTTTCTTT.

On this clonotype: A much larger clone differs from this one at a single base, so this may be a read error. The gene calls are TRBV6-2 or TRBV6-3 and TRBJ2-7, with D maybe TRBD2 (5 bases). Germline V gene data show CDR1 as MNHEY and CDR2 as SVGEGT. The CDR3 sequence is 14 residues long. The CDR3 here is CASSSPGFYYERYF. Written as DNA, the CDR3 is TGTGCCAGCAGCTCCCCGGGATTTTACTACGAGCGGTACTTC.

The chain couples TRBV28 to TRBJ2-3, with 10 bases lining up with TRBD2. Looked up from germline, CDR1 is MDHEN and CDR2 is SYDVKM. The junction had 10 bases not matched to a gene; V was cut back by 9 bases and J by 4 bases. The CDR3 contains 15 residues. CDR3 region: CASWEREGRADTQYF. The CDR3 bases are TGTGCCAGTTGGGAGCGGGAGGGCCGCGCAGATACGCAGTATTTT.

The rearrangement uses TRBV20-1 and TRBJ2-1, with TRBD1 matching 7 bases. The ends lost 3 bases at V and 6 bases at J; junction bases unmatched: 8. Germline loops: CDR1 DFQATT, CDR2 SNEGSKA (reference sequence). The CDR3 spans 14 residues. The CDR3 spells CSASFRGPGNEQFF. The CDR3 bases are TGCAGTGCTAGTTTTAGGGGGCCTGGCAATGAGCAGTTCTTC.

This clonotype came up many times. This sequence joins TRBV27 and TRBJ1-1; TRBD1 matches 8 bases. Germline assignment: CDR1 MNHEY and CDR2 SMNVEV (reference sequence). V gave up 6 bases and J gave up 4 bases; unmatched junction bases: 7. This CDR3 region has 14 residues. The CDR3 here is CASSLGQGATEAFF. CDR3 bases: TGTGCCAGCAGCTTGGGCCAGGGGGCCACTGAAGCTTTCTTT.

Many counts were recorded for this clonotype. The chain is built from TRBV6-1 and TRBJ2-3; TRBD2 matches at 11 bases. The trim removed 10 bases at V and 4 bases at J, leaving 4 bases unmatched. The germline CDR1 and CDR2 sequences are MNHNS and SASEGT. The CDR3 is 13 amino acids. CDR3 sequence reads: CATSSGRPDTQYF. CDR3 nucleotides: TGTGCCACCTCTAGCGGGAGGCCAGATACGCAGTATTTT.

This clonotype was seen a handful of times. V is TRBV27 and J is TRBJ2-3; 10 bases map to TRBD2. J gave up 6 bases and V 6 bases, and 6 bases lay outside the gene matches. CDR1 is MNHEY, CDR2 SMNVEV, per germline (reference sequence). The CDR3 sequence is 14 residues long. In nucleotides, the CDR3 is TGTGCCAGCAGACACCTAGCGGGAGCCGATACGCAGTATTTT. Encoded protein: CASRHLAGADTQYF.

This rearrangement joins TRBV20-1 to TRBJ2-1; 7 nucleotides align to TRBD2. The CDR3 loop spans 15 amino acids. Germline CDR1 DFQATT, CDR2 SNEGSKA (reference sequence). V shed 1 base and J 4 bases; nucleotides not matched to a gene: 7. The CDR3 DNA reads as TGCAGTGCTAGAGCCTCGGGGGGACGGTACAATGAGCAGTTCTTC. Translating it yields CSARASGGRYNEQFF.

This clonotype has more than one count but fewer than ten. The rearrangement links TRBV28 to TRBJ1-1; 7 positions match TRBD1. This CDR3 spans 15 amino acids. V lost 2 bases, J lost 5 bases, and 8 bases stayed unmatched. Germline values: CDR1 MDHEN, CDR2 SYDVKM. The CDR3 is CASSLMMGQQTEAFF. The CDR3 DNA is TGTGCCAGCAGTTTAATGATGGGACAGCAGACTGAAGCTTTCTTT.